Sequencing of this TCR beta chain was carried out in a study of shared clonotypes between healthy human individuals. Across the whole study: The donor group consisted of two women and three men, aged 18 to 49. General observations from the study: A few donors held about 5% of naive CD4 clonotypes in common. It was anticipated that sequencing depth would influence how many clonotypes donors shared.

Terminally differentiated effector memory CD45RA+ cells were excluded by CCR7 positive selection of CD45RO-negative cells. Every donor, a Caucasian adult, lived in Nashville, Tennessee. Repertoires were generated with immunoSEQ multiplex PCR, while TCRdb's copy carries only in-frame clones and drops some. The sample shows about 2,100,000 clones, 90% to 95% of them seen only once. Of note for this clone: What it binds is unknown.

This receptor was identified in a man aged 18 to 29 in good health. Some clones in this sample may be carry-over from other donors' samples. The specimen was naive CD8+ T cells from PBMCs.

In DNA, the CDR3 is TGTGCCAGCAGCCAAGTATTCGGGGACGAGCAGTACTTC. It yields the protein CASSQVFGDEQYF. This sequence joins TRBV14 and TRBJ2-7; D is possibly TRBD2 (5 bases). This CDR3 region has 13 residues. CDR1 is SGHDN and CDR2 is FVKESK in the germline V gene. V lost 1 base and J 5 bases, leaving 9 bases between the germline ends.